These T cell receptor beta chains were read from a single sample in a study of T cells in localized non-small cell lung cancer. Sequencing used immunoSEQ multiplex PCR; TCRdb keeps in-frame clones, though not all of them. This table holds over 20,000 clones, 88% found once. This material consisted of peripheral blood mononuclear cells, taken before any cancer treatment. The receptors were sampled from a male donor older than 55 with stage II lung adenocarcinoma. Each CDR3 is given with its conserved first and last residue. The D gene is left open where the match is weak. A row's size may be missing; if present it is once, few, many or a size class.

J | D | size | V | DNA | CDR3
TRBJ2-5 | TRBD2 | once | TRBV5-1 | TGCGCCAGCCTCAACAGCGGGAGAGTCGGAGAGACCCAGTACTTC | CASLNSGRVGETQYF
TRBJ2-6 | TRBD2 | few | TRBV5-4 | TGTGCCAGCAGCCCAAGGACTAGCGGGCCACGTGGGGAGGCCAACGTCCTGACTTTC | CASSPRTSGPRGEANVLTF
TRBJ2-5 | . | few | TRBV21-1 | . | CASSKGVGRGTQYF
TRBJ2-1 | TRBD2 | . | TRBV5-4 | TGTGCCAGCAGCTTGGATAGCGGGGGTTACAATGAGCAGTTCTTC | CASSLDSGGYNEQFF
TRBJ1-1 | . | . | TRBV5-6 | TGTGCCAGCAGACTTTATGGGGCCCGAACTCAGAACACTGAAGCTTTCTTT | CASRLYGARTQNTEAFF
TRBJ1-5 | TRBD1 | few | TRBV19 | TGTGCCAGTAGTATCGGGACAGCCCGCAATCAGCCCCAGCATTTT | CASSIGTARNQPQHF
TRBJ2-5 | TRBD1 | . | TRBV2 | TGTGCCAGCCGGGTGGGACAGGGGCCACCGGGGGAGACCCAGTACTTC | CASRVGQGPPGETQYF
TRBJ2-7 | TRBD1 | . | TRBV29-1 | TGCAGCTTATGGACAGGGGGCAAACTGGGGCAGTACTTC | CSLWTGGKLGQYF
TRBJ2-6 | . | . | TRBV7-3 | TGTGCCAGCAGCCCGGTGTTCTCTGGGGCCAACGTCCTGACTTTC | CASSPVFSGANVLTF
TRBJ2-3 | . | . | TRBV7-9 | TGTGCCAGCAGCCCTGACTTTACGCAGTATTTT | CASSPDFTQYF
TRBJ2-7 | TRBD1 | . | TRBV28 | TGTGCCAGCAGTCCGACAGGGCACTACGAGCAGTACTTC | CASSPTGHYEQYF